This T cell receptor (beta chain) comes out of a study of type 1 and type 2 diabetes patients. Findings of the study overall: Type 2 diabetes and control V and J usage correlated highly, around 0.97.

Other autoimmune diseases and infections within the past four weeks excluded donors. Ten milliliters of peripheral blood were drawn from each donor. This clonotype appeared a few times. Its matching antigen is unknown. PCR was run on genomic DNA. Multiplex PCR with 30 forward and 13 reverse primers amplified the TCR beta CDR3. TCRdb ran MiXCR on the multiplex PCR reads and lists one entry per CDR3 protein. The data show around 300,000 distinct CDR3 sequences, approximately 45% seen once. Germline CDR1 is MNHEY and CDR2 is SVGAGI. The CDR3 has 11 amino acids. With 2 bases removed from V and 8 bases from J, the gap between germline ends came to 4 bases.

The V and J genes are TRBV6-5 and TRBJ2-1, with D unresolved. The receptor was isolated from a man between 18 and 29 years old with type 2 diabetes. The sample was peripheral blood mononuclear cells (PBMCs). CDR3 in amino acids: CASSYSDEQFF. The CDR3 DNA sequence: TGTGCCAGCAGTTACAGCGATGAGCAGTTCTTC.